What follows are 17 T cell receptor beta chains derived from one specimen sequenced in a study of Ad26.COV2.S vaccination and SARS-CoV-2 variants. Treatment noted: approximately 18 received Ad26.COV2.S at low or high dose, single or two shots; several received placebo; per-sample allocation not given. Sampling was done on day 63 after the first vaccine or placebo injection. Assay: immunoSEQ multiplex PCR; the TCRdb copy retains only in-frame clones and omits some. The sample yields 350,000 to 500,000 clones, about nine tenths seen once. Source: peripheral blood, taken in a trial of Ad26.COV2.S vaccine versus placebo. These receptors all stem from a person aged 18-65 years who received the Ad26.COV2.S COVID-19 vaccine or a placebo.

V gene TRBV29-1 combines with J gene TRBJ2-7, with D hard to call. The germline gives CDR1 SQVTM, CDR2 ANQGSEA. Trimming removed 2 bases at V and 3 bases at J, with 11 bases between. The CDR3 is 13 amino acids. For the CDR3, the DNA is TGCAGCGTTGAATTCGGACGGAACTACGAGCAGTACTTC. It translates to CSVEFGRNYEQYF.

This chain uses TRBV18 with TRBJ2-2; D gene ambiguous. V gave up 3 bases and J gave up 1 base, with 18 bases separating them. Germline CDR1 KGHSH, CDR2 LQKENI. The CDR3 loop spans 18 amino acids. The CDR3 here is CASSPIPDAGRNTGELFF. CDR3 sequence (DNA): TGTGCCAGCTCACCCATCCCGGACGCAGGCCGGAACACCGGGGAGCTGTTTTTT.

This clone was picked up one time. This chain links TRBV10-3 with TRBJ2-1; a possible D gene is TRBD2 (5 bases). The germline V gene has CDR1 ENHRY and CDR2 SYGVKD. V was clipped by 3 bases and J by 2 bases, with 11 bases between them. This CDR3 has 15 residues. The CDR3 bases are TGTGCCATCAGTGAAAAGGCGGAGGCCTACAATGAGCAGTTCTTC. Translated: CAISEKAEAYNEQFF.

The V call is TRBV9, the J call TRBJ2-7; D possibly corresponds to TRBD1 (6 bases). The CDR3 spans 14 residues. CDR1 and CDR2 (germline): SGDLS, YYNGEE. The germline V and J ends were trimmed by 0 bases and 5 bases, with 12 bases remaining between them. This CDR3 is CASSVEGEVNEQYF. In nucleotides, the CDR3 is TGTGCCAGCAGCGTAGAGGGGGAAGTGAACGAGCAGTACTTC.

The gene calls are TRBV5-3 and TRBJ2-2; TRBD2 aligns across 12 bases. TRBV5-3 qualifies as an ORF whose function is uncertain. The ends lost 3 bases at V and 4 bases at J; junction bases unmatched: 16. The CDR3 totals 20 residues. CDR3 residues: CARSSNPASGRAAGTGELFF. The CDR3 nucleotides are TGTGCCAGAAGCTCCAATCCGGCTAGCGGGAGGGCCGCCGGCACCGGGGAGCTGTTTTTT.

This clone was picked up a small number of times. V and J are TRBV19 and TRBJ2-2; no clear D. This CDR3 spans 10 amino acids. Germline-derived CDR1 and CDR2 are LNHDA and SQIVND (reference sequence). Between the trimmed V and J ends, which lost 9 bases and 6 bases, there was a span of 5 bases. In DNA, the CDR3 is TGTGCCAGCGGGCCCGGGGAGCTGTTTTTT. Protein product: CASGPGELFF. Based on the CDR3 plus reference TRBV19 and TRBJ2-2, the full variable domain is DGGITQSPKYLFRKEGQNVTLSCEQNLNHDAMYWYRQDPGQGLRLIYYSQIVNDFQKGDIAEGYSVSREKKESFPLTVTSAQKNPTAFYLCASGPGELFFGEGSRLTVL.

The chain is built from TRBV2 and TRBJ2-5; 14 bases line up with TRBD2. The CDR3 is 15 amino acids. The germline V gene has CDR1 SNHLY and CDR2 FYNNEI. After removal of 4 bases from V and 7 bases from J, the junction contained 5 bases not matched to a gene. The CDR3: CASSGLAGGPVTQYF. CDR3 DNA: TGTGCCAGCAGTGGACTAGCGGGAGGGCCCGTGACCCAGTACTTC.

This clone has more than one count but fewer than ten. The CDR3 bases are TGTGCCAGCAGCCAAGAACTAGCGGCGGTGTACGAGCAGTACTTC. Amino acids: CASSQELAAVYEQYF. The chain couples TRBV3-1 (or the pseudogene TRBV3-2) to TRBJ2-7; TRBD2 matches at 8 bases. J lost 4 bases, V lost 0 bases, and 5 bases had no gene match. The V gene's germline CDR1 is LGHDT and CDR2 YNNKEL (reference sequence). The CDR3 contains 15 residues.

The chain recombines TRBV28 with TRBJ2-7; TRBD2 might be the D (8 bases). CDR1 and CDR2 from the germline V gene are MDHEN and SYDVKM. V was trimmed by 1 base and J by 7 bases, leaving 20 bases between them. The CDR3 consists of 16 residues. The CDR3 bases are TGTGCCAGCAGTTTATTCTCCGGGACTAGGGGGCCAGAGCAGTACTTC. As protein: CASSLFSGTRGPEQYF.

The genes are TRBV30 and TRBJ1-1; D gene unclear. The CDR3 spans 13 residues. From germline, CDR1 is GTSNPN and CDR2 SVGIG (reference sequence). V gave up 5 bases and J gave up 5 bases, with 15 bases separating them. This chain's CDR3 is CAWDVDLGTEAFF. CDR3 sequence (DNA): TGTGCCTGGGACGTAGATTTGGGGACTGAAGCTTTCTTT.

The chain uses TRBV18 and TRBJ2-6; 8 bases match TRBD1. This CDR3 is 16 amino acids long. Germline CDR1 and CDR2: KGHSH and LQKENI. V gave up 3 bases and J gave up 3 bases; unmatched junction bases: 4. CDR3 DNA: TGTGCCAGCTCACCCTCCGGGACAGGTGGGGCCAACGTCCTGACTTTC. It encodes CASSPSGTGGANVLTF.

CDR3 region: CASSIRARQETQYF. The CDR3 nucleotides are TGCGCCAGCAGCATCAGGGCACGCCAAGAGACCCAGTACTTC. J is TRBJ2-5 and V is TRBV10-2; TRBD1 might be the D (5 bases). Germline-derived CDR1 and CDR2 are WSHSY and SAAADI. Trimming stripped 6 bases from V and 1 base from J, with 12 bases between. The CDR3 is made up of 14 amino acids.

This clone was found a few times. The chain is built from TRBV2 and TRBJ2-7; no definite D call. Per the germline V gene, CDR1 is SNHLY and CDR2 is FYNNEI. The CDR3 is 13 residues long. The germline V and J ends were trimmed by 3 bases and 2 bases, with 8 bases remaining between them. CDR3 sequence (DNA): TGTGCCAGCAGTGAGGGCTATACCTACGAGCAGTACTTC. Amino acids: CASSEGYTYEQYF.

This clone came up a few times. V usage is TRBV5-1 and J usage is TRBJ2-1, with 7 bases matching TRBD2. From germline, CDR1 is SGHRS and CDR2 YFSETQ. The junction had 14 bases not matched to a gene; V was cut back by 3 bases and J by 5 bases. The CDR3 loop spans 17 amino acids. CDR3 residues: CASSWGLSRSENNEQFF. CDR3 coding DNA: TGCGCCAGCAGCTGGGGACTATCTAGGTCGGAAAACAATGAGCAGTTCTTC.

About this clone itself: Sequence at one end of the junction differs from germline and may be a read error. The chain employs TRBV18 and TRBJ1-3; 7 nucleotides align to TRBD1. Germline lookup yields CDR1 KGHSH and CDR2 LQKENI. CDR3 size: 15 residues. The DNA of the CDR3 is TGTGCCAGCTCACCCCAGGGGGGCCCAGGAAGCACCATATATTTT. As protein: CASSPQGGPGSTIYF.

This clone was detected only once. The V gene is TRBV5-4, the J gene TRBJ1-5, with D unresolved. V was trimmed by 0 bases and J by 6 bases, leaving 7 bases between them. Germline CDR1 SGHNT, CDR2 YYREEE (reference sequence). The CDR3 has 13 amino acids. The CDR3 sequence: CASSLDSSQPQHF. Written as DNA, the CDR3 is TGTGCCAGCAGCTTGGATAGTAGTCAGCCCCAGCATTTT. The whole variable domain, filled in from reference TRBV5-4 and TRBJ1-5, reads ETGVTQSPTHLIKTRGQQVTLRCSSQSGHNTVSWYQQALGQGPQFIFQYYREEENGRGNFPPRFSGLQFPNYSSELNVNALELDDSALYLCASSLDSSQPQHFGDGTRLSIL.

The chain joins TRBV28 to TRBJ2-1; D is possibly TRBD2 (6 bases). CDR1 is MDHEN, CDR2 SYDVKM, per germline. V lost 8 bases and J lost 2, with 19 bases in between. The CDR3 is 16 residues long. The CDR3 DNA reads TGTGCCAGCGTGGGAACCGGGACTCCCCCCTACAATGAGCAGTTCTTC. Amino acids: CASVGTGTPPYNEQFF.